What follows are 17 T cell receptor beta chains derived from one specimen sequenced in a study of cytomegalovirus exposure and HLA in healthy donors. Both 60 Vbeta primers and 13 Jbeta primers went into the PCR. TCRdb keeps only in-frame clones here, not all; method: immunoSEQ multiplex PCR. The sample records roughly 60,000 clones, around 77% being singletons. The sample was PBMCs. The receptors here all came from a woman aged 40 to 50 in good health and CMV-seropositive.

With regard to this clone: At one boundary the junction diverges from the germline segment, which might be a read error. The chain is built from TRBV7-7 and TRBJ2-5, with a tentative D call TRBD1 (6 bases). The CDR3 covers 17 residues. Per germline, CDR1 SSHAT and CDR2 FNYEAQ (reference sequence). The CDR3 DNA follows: TGTGCTAGCAGCTTAGGGGTGGCAGGGGCGTACCAAGAGACCCAGTACTTC. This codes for CASSLGVAGAYQETQYF.

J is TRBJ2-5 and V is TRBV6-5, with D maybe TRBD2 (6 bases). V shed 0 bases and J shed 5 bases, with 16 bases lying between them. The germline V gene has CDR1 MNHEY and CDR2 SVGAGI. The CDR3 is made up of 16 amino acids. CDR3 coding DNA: TGTGCCAGCAGTTACTCCCCGGCGGGGCCTAGGGAGACCCAGTACTTC. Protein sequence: CASSYSPAGPRETQYF.

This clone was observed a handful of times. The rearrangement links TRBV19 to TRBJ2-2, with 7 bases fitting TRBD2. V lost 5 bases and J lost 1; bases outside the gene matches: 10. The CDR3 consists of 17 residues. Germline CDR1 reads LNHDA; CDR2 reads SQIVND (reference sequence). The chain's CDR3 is CASSGGGWQMNTGELFF. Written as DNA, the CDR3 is TGTGCCAGTAGTGGGGGGGGATGGCAGATGAACACCGGGGAGCTGTTTTTT. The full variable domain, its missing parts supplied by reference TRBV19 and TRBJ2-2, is DGGITQSPKYLFRKEGQNVTLSCEQNLNHDAMYWYRQDPGQGLRLIYYSQIVNDFQKGDIAEGYSVSREKKESFPLTVTSAQKNPTAFYLCASSGGGWQMNTGELFFGEGSRLTVL.

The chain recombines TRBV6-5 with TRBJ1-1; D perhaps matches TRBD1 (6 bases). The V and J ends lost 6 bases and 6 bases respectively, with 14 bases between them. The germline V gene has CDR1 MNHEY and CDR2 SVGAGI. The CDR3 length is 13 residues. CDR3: CASSKGGIPEAFF. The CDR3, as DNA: TGTGCCAGCAGCAAGGGGGGGATCCCTGAAGCTTTCTTT.

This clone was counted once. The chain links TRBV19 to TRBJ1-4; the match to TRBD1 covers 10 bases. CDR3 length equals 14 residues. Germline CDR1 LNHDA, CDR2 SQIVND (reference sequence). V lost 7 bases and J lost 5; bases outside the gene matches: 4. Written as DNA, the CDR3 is TGTGCCAGTACCTGGACAGGGGGGAATGAAAAACTGTTTTTT. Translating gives CASTWTGGNEKLFF.

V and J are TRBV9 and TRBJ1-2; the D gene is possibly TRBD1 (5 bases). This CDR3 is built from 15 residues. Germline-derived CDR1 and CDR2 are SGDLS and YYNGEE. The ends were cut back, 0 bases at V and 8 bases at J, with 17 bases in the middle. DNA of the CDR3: TGTGCCAGCAGCGTAGGGGTACAGGAAGCTGTGGGCTACACCTTC. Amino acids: CASSVGVQEAVGYTF.

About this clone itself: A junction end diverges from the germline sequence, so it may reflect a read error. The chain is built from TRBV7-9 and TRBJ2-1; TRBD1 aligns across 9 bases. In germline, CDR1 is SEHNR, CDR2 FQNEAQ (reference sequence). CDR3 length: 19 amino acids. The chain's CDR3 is CSSSGRDRERGGYYNEQFF. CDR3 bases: TGTTCCAGCAGCGGCCGGGACAGGGAAAGAGGGGGCTACTACAATGAGCAGTTCTTC. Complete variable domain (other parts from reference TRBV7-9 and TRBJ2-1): DTGVSQNPRHKITKRGQNVTFRCDPISEHNRLYWYRQTLGQGPEFLTYFQNEAQLEKSRLLSDRFSAERPKGSFSTLEIQRTEQGDSAMYLCSSSGRDRERGGYYNEQFFGPGTRLTVL.

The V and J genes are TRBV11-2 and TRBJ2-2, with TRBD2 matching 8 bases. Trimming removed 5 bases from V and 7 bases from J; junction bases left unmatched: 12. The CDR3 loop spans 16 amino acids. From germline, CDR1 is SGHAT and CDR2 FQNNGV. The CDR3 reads CASSPGGGLVFGELFF. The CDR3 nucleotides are TGTGCCAGCAGCCCGGGGGGGGGTTTGGTTTTCGGGGAGCTGTTTTTT.

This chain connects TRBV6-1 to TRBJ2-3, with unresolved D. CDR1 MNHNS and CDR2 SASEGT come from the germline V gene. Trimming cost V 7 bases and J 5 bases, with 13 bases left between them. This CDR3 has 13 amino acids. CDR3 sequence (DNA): TGTGCCAGCACCCGAAACAACAAAGATACGCAGTATTTT. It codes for CASTRNNKDTQYF.

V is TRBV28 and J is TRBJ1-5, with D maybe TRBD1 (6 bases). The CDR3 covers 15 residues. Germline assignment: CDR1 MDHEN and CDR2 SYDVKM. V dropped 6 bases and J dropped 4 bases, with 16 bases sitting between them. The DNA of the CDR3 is TGTGCCAGCAGCCCGACAGGATCGGGAAATCAGCCCCAGCATTTT. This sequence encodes CASSPTGSGNQPQHF.

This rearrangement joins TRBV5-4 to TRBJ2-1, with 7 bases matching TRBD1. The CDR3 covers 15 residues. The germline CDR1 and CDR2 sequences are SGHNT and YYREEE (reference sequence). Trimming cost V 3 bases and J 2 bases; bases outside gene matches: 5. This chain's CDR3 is CASSSSGTAYNEQFF. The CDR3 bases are TGTGCCAGCAGCTCCTCCGGGACAGCCTACAATGAGCAGTTCTTC.

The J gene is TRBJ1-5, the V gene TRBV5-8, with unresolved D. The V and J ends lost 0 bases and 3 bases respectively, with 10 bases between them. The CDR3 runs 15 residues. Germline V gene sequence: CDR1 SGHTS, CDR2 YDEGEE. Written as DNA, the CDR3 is TGTGCCAGCAGCTTGGCCCGACATTTCAATCAGCCCCAGCATTTT. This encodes CASSLARHFNQPQHF.

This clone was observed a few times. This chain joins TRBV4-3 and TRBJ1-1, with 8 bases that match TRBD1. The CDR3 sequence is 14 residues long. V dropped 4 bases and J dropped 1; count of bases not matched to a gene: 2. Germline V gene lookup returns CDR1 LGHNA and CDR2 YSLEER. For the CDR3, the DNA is TGCGCCAGCAGCCGTGGACAGGGGAACACTGAAGCTTTCTTT. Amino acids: CASSRGQGNTEAFF.

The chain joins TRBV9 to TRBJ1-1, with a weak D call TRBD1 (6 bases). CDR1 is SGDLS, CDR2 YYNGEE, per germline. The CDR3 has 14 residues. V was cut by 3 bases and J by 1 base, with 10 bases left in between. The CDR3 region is CASSATGWNTEAFF. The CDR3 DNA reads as TGTGCCAGCAGCGCGACAGGCTGGAACACTGAAGCTTTCTTT.

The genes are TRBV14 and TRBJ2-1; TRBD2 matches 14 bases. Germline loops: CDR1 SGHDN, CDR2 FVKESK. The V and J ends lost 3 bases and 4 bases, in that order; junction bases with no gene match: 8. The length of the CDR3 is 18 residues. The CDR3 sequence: CASSHGWTSGGIYNEQFF. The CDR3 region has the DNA TGTGCCAGCAGCCATGGTTGGACTAGCGGGGGGATATACAATGAGCAGTTCTTC.

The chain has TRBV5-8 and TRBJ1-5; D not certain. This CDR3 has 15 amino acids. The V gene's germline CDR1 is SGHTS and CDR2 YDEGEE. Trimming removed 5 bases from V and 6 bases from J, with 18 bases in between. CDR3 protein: CASRSAVGPPQPQHF. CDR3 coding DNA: TGTGCCAGCAGATCGGCGGTCGGCCCCCCTCAGCCCCAGCATTTT.

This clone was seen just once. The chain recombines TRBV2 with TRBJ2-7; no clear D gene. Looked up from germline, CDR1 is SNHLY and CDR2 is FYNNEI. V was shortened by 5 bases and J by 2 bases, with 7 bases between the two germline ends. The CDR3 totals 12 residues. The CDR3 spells CASSQVTYEQYF. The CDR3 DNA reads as TGTGCCAGCAGTCAGGTCACCTACGAGCAGTACTTC.